This entry lists 13 T cell receptor beta chains sequenced from one sample in a study of TIL therapy for anti-PD-1-resistant metastatic lung cancer. The immunoSEQ assay was v3. Libraries were prepared by immunoSEQ multiplex PCR; TCRdb keeps only in-frame clonotypes and omits some of them. The table shows about 60,000 clones, with under 75% occurring only once. Noted time point: pre-treatment sample, taken before nivolumab and TIL therapy. Sample: blood, taken at baseline. These receptors all come from a person between 30 and 79 years old with non-small cell lung cancer.

The CDR3 sequence is CASSSGGLYEQYF. For the CDR3, the DNA is TGTGCCAGCAGCTCCGGGGGGCTCTACGAGCAGTACTTC. The J gene is TRBJ2-7, the V gene TRBV7-6; tentatively, D is TRBD2 (7 bases). Germline V CDR1 and CDR2: SGHVS, FNYEAQ. The CDR3 consists of 13 residues. Trimming shortened V by 4 bases and J by 3 bases, and 10 bases separated the two germline ends.

The chain has TRBV6-1 and TRBJ2-5; D unresolved. The CDR3 is made up of 16 amino acids. CDR1 MNHNS and CDR2 SASEGT come from the germline V gene. Trimming pared 0 bases from V and 2 bases from J, leaving 13 bases between. For the CDR3, the DNA is TGTGCCAGCAGTGAAGCGGGGATGGTGGGTCAAGAGACCCAGTACTTC. It specifies CASSEAGMVGQETQYF.

This chain connects TRBV5-1 to TRBJ1-1; the D is unclear. Germline-derived CDR1 and CDR2 are SGHRS and YFSETQ. Trimming took 1 base from V and 10 from J, leaving 17 bases between them. The CDR3 spans 14 residues. In DNA form, the CDR3 reads TGCGCCAGCAGCTTGAGGGTCGACCACGAAGGAGCTTTCTTT. Protein: CASSLRVDHEGAFF.

The V gene is TRBV11-3, the J gene TRBJ2-3; tentative D call: TRBD2 (6 bases). The CDR3 has 16 amino acids. CDR1 is SGHNT, CDR2 YENEEA, per germline. V was shortened by 5 bases and J by 5 bases, with 20 bases between the two germline ends. The CDR3 coding sequence is TGTGCCAGCAGCCCATCTGGCGGGGTCGGGGAAGATACGCAGTATTTT. The encoded protein is CASSPSGGVGEDTQYF.

This sequence joins TRBV6-5 and TRBJ2-7; D is undetermined. CDR1 and CDR2 (germline): MNHEY, SVGAGI. The length of the CDR3 is 15 residues. The germline V and J ends were trimmed by 0 bases and 0 bases, with 9 bases remaining between them. The DNA of the CDR3 is TGTGCCAGCAGTTACTCGGGCGGAGCCTCCTACGAGCAGTACTTC. Translation gives CASSYSGGASYEQYF.

V gene TRBV10-3 combines with J gene TRBJ2-5, with 9 positions matching TRBD2. Germline loops: CDR1 ENHRY, CDR2 SYGVKD. The CDR3 spans 18 residues. V lost 0 bases and J lost 1; bases outside the gene matches: 9. The CDR3 is CAISESMTMTSGQETQYF. DNA for the CDR3: TGTGCCATCAGTGAGTCGATGACAATGACTAGCGGCCAAGAGACCCAGTACTTC.

The J gene is TRBJ1-5, the V gene TRBV19, with D unresolved. In germline, CDR1 is LNHDA, CDR2 SQIVND (reference sequence). V was clipped by 3 bases and J by 7 bases, with 13 bases between them. The CDR3 totals 14 residues. This CDR3 is CASSIGREGQPQHF. DNA of the CDR3: TGTGCCAGTAGTATCGGGAGGGAGGGACAGCCCCAGCATTTT. Full variable domain (outside the CDR3, taken from reference TRBV19 and TRBJ1-5): DGGITQSPKYLFRKEGQNVTLSCEQNLNHDAMYWYRQDPGQGLRLIYYSQIVNDFQKGDIAEGYSVSREKKESFPLTVTSAQKNPTAFYLCASSIGREGQPQHFGDGTRLSIL.

This clone has a handful of counts. Other DNA sequences in the same sample also yield this CDR3. V is TRBV5-1 and J is TRBJ1-2; possibly TRBD1 for D (6 bases). V was cut by 4 bases and J by 5 bases, with 9 bases left in between. The CDR3 totals 12 residues. Germline V lookup: CDR1 SGHRS, CDR2 YFSETQ. In DNA form, the CDR3 reads TGCGCCAGCAGCCCGGACAGATATGGCTACACCTTC. It translates to CASSPDRYGYTF.

The V call is TRBV27, the J call TRBJ1-4; unclear D gene. This CDR3 has 13 residues. Germline loops: CDR1 MNHEY, CDR2 SMNVEV (reference sequence). The ends were cut back, 8 bases at V and 8 bases at J, with 15 bases in the middle. The DNA of the CDR3 is TGTGCCAGCGGCCGGTTCTCCTCCGAAAAACTGTTTTTT. It yields the protein CASGRFSSEKLFF. The full variable domain, its missing parts supplied by reference TRBV27 and TRBJ1-4, is EAQVTQNPRYLITVTGKKLTVTCSQNMNHEYMSWYRQDPGLGLRQIYYSMNVEVTDKGDVPEGYKVSRKEKRNFPLILESPSPNQTSLYFCASGRFSSEKLFFGSGTQLSVL.

This chain connects TRBV30 to TRBJ2-1; D not resolved. The CDR3 covers 11 residues. Between the trimmed V and J ends, which lost 3 bases and 6 bases, there was a span of 6 bases. Germline assignment: CDR1 GTSNPN and CDR2 SVGIG (reference sequence). CDR3 bases: TGTGCCTGGAGCTTCAGCAATGAGCAGTTCTTC. It encodes CAWSFSNEQFF.

The rearrangement links TRBV9 to TRBJ2-5; D not certain. Germline V gene sequence: CDR1 SGDLS, CDR2 YYNGEE. Trimming shortened V by 0 bases and J by 7 bases, and 13 bases separated the two germline ends. This CDR3 has 14 amino acids. DNA for the CDR3: TGTGCCAGCAGCGTAGGGAGCCCCATGTCGACCCAGTACTTC. It encodes CASSVGSPMSTQYF.

The J gene is TRBJ1-3, the V gene TRBV29-1; 7 positions agree with TRBD1. Losses at the gene ends were 6 bases for V and 0 bases for J; bases not matched to a gene: 5. The germline V gene has CDR1 SQVTM and CDR2 ANQGSEA. The CDR3 sequence is 14 residues long. CDR3 DNA sequence: TGCAGCGTCGGACAGGCTTCCTCTGGAAACACCATATATTTT. Protein product: CSVGQASSGNTIYF.

The rearrangement joins TRBV7-8 to TRBJ2-5; the match to TRBD2 covers 12 bases. This CDR3 has 16 residues. The J segment lost 3 bases and the V segment lost 5 bases, leaving 7 bases of the junction unmatched. Germline CDR1 is SGHVS and CDR2 is FQNEAQ. The CDR3: CASSQSRTSGEETQYF. The CDR3 bases are TGTGCCAGCAGCCAATCGCGGACTAGCGGGGAAGAGACCCAGTACTTC.